Sequencing of this T cell receptor (beta chain) was carried out in a study of blood T cell repertoires in COVID-19. Overall study: Acute and convalescent COVID-19 samples came from the United States, Italy and Spain.

Using immunoSEQ multiplex PCR, the repertoire was profiled, and TCRdb retains in-frame clones only, with some absent. The table lists some 200,000 clones, 85% of them singletons. Germline lookup yields CDR1 SGHRS and CDR2 YFSETQ. V lost 0 bases to trimming and J lost 7 bases, with 5 bases between them. This CDR3 has 12 residues. V and J are TRBV5-1 and TRBJ2-1; D unclear. Specimen: peripheral blood. This receptor was taken from a man in his fifties or sixties who had recovered from COVID-19. The CDR3 DNA reads as TGCGCCAGCAGCTTGGAACTAAATGAGCAGTTCTTC. Protein product: CASSLELNEQFF.